This paragraph covers one T cell receptor beta chain sequence. Its antigen is unidentified. The data belong to a study of shared clonotypes between healthy human individuals. Study-level points and caveats: With a handful of donors compared, about 5.2% of naive CD4 clonotypes were shared.

Clones were read by immunoSEQ multiplex PCR, and TCRdb kept only the in-frame ones, dropping some. Among 300,000 to 400,000 clones listed, around 90% were seen once. Germline lookup yields CDR1 SGHRS and CDR2 YFSETQ. The CDR3 extends over 15 amino acids. V lost 5 bases and J lost 6, with 18 bases in between. Healthy adults negative for HIV, lacking recent acute infections or vaccinations, served as donors. This rearrangement joins TRBV5-1 to TRBJ2-1, with unresolved D. Sample: memory CD8+ T cells sorted from blood. The subset denotes: CD45RO+ cells pooled with CCR7-negative TemRA cells. The clonotype was recovered from a man between 18 and 29 years old in good health. CDR3 region: CASRDPPTLGNEQFF. Here the CDR3 DNA reads TGCGCCAGCAGAGATCCTCCGACACTGGGCAATGAGCAGTTCTTC. The variable domain in full, completed from reference TRBV5-1 and TRBJ2-1, reads KAGVTQTPRYLIKTRGQQVTLSCSPISGHRSVSWYQQTPGQGLQFLFEYFSETQRNKGNFPGRFSGRQFSNSRSEMNVSTLELGDSALYLCASRDPPTLGNEQFFGPGTRLTVL.